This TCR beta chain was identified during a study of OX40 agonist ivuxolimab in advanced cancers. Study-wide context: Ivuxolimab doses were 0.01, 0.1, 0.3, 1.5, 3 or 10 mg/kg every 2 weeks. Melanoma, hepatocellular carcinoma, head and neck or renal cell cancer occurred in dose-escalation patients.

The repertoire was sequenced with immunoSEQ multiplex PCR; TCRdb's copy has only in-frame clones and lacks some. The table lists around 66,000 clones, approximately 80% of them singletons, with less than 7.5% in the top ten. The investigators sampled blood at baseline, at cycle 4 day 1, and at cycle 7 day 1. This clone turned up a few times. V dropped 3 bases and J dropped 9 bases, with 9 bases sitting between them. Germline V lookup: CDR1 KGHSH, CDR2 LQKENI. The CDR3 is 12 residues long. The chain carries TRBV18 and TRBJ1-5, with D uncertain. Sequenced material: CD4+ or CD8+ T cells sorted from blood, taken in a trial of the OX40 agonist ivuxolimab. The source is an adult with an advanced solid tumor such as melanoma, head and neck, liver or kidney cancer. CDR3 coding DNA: TGTGCCAGCTCACCCGACAAGGGGCCCCAGCATTTT. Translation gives CASSPDKGPQHF. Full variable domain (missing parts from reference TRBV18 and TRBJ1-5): NAGVMQNPRHLVRRRGQEARLRCSPMKGHSHVYWYRQLPEEGLKFMVYLQKENIIDESGMPKERFSAEFPKEGPSILRIQQVVRGDSAAYFCASSPDKGPQHFGDGTRLSIL.